These T cell receptor beta chains were read from a single sample in a study of spatial heterogeneity in lung cancer. TCRdb reanalysed the 5' RACE reads using MiXCR and keeps one entry per CDR3 protein. The sample has about 23,000 distinct CDR3 sequences; roughly 6.7% are singletons. Sequencing used lung tumor tissue, obtained at surgery. The receptors originated from a male donor with early-stage non-small cell lung cancer. The CDR3 runs from the conserved cysteine through the conserved F or W.

TRBJ2-3 | TRBV11-3 | CASSSPGTGGTDTQYF
TRBJ2-3 | TRBV20-1 | CSAVLAGGPGDTQYF
TRBJ1-6 | TRBV7-2 | CASSLDLWDSVNSPLHF
TRBJ2-3 | TRBV6-2/TRBV6-3 | CASSYPVATDTQYF
TRBJ2-1 | TRBV24-1 | CATSGPSEQFF
TRBJ1-6 | TRBV7-8 | CASSWGRRNNSPLHF
TRBJ2-3 | TRBV20-1 | CSAGRGALTDTQYF
TRBJ1-4 | TRBV11-2 | CVSSLARGANEKLFF
TRBJ2-3 | TRBV2 | CASSDRGWQDTQYF
TRBJ1-1 | TRBV10-2 | CASCPGTGGAPEAFF
TRBJ2-5 | TRBV29-1 | CSVGQAQETQYF
TRBJ1-6 | TRBV2 | CASSDRRNSPLHF